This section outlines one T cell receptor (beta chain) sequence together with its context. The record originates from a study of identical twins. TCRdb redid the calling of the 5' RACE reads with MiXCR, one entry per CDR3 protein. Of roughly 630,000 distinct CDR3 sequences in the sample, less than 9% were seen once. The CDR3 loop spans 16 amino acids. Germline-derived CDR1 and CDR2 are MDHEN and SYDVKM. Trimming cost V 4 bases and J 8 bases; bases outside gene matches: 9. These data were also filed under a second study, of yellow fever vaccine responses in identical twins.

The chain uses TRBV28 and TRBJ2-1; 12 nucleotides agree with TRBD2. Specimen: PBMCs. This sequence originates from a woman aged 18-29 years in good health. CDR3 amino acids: CASSSLAGGPGDEQFF. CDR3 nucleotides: TGTGCCAGCAGTTCCCTAGCGGGAGGGCCTGGTGATGAGCAGTTCTTC.